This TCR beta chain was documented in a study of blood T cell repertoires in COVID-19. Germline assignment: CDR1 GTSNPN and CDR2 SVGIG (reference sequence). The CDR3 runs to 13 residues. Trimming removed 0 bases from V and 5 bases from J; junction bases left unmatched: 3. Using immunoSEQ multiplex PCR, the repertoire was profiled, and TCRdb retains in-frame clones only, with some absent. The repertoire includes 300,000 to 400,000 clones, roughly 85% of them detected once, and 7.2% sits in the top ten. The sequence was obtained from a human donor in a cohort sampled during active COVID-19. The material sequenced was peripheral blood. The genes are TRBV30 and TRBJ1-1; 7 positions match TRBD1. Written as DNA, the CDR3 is TGTGCCTGGAGTGTAAAGGGACAGACTGAAGCTTTCTTT. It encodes CAWSVKGQTEAFF.